Sequencing of this T cell receptor beta chain was carried out in a study of blood T cells in healthy people across ages (dated by TCRdb to between 2014 and 2016). For the wider study: Template switching captured roughly one uniquely barcoded TCR beta cDNA molecule per two T cells in model experiments. The study measured age-related changes in TCR beta repertoire diversity using deep sequencing normalized with unique cDNA molecular identifiers. The donors were split into four age groups: young (average 16 years), middle-aged (roughly 40), aged (around 67) and long-lived (under 85). The study analyzed two additional independent replicas of 1 million unique cDNA reads from the same blood draw for two donors, one aged 18 to 29 and one aged 80 or older.

There are a few counts of this clonotype. The clone's antigen remains unknown. No per-base quality is available; no much larger clone lies one base away. The germline V gene provides CDR1 SQVTM and CDR2 ANQGSEA. The CDR3 numbers 13 residues from cysteine through phenylalanine. Kept here is only the CDR3 DNA, which spans 39 bases and is read in frame from base 1. V gives up 2 bases and J gives up 2 bases, and the segment between their germline ends measures 9 bases. Donors were 30 to 45 systemically healthy Caucasian individuals from Russia aged roughly 6 to 90 years. Each donor gave about 9.8 milliliters of peripheral blood, drawn into EDTA-treated Vacutainer tubes. Ficoll-Paque density-gradient centrifugation was used to isolate PBMCs, with at least 7 million obtained per sample. Trizol reagent was used to extract total RNA from PBMCs, with at least 6 micrograms per sample. The percentages of naive CD45RAhigh/CD27high T cells were determined by flow cytometry on a PBMC aliquot from every donor.

Points the paper makes about the study in general: Compared with the aged group, the long-lived group had more naive CD4+ T cells, fewer expanded clones and increased TCR diversity, a pattern suggesting age selection. Estimates of total diversity based on one million sequenced T cells were regarded as lower bounds and as underestimates. A strong correlation was found between observed TCR beta diversity and the percentage of naive T cells measured by flow cytometry. Observed TCR beta diversity per million T cells fell roughly linearly with age, and a significant reduction was already apparent by age roughly 40. The CMV infection status of donors was not known, potentially confounding age-related changes in expanded clonotypes. Conclusive comparison of naive and antigen-experienced compartments was prevented by the profiling of bulk unsorted PBMCs.

The receptor library was made with 5' RACE. The sample was run on an Illumina HiSeq 2500. A second PCR of roughly 6 to 11 cycles was performed with a sample-barcoded 5' primer and a J-beta primer mix. Each TCR beta cDNA molecule received a unique molecular identifier from a template-switch 5' adaptor carrying 12 random nucleotides. Each sample yielded at least 3 million CDR3-containing paired-end reads. All of the RNA was converted into first-strand cDNA using the Mint cDNA synthesis kit, with a TRBC-specific oligonucleotide serving as the primer. Following uracil-DNA glycosylase treatment, a first 18-cycle PCR with universal primers M1SS and BC2_uni_R was performed on all cDNA. The study's own analysis went as follows. For normalization, 1 million high-quality reads were randomly selected from each sample, with every read carrying a distinct molecular identifier. Instead of being binned into consensus sequences, reads that shared molecular identifiers were thrown out. MiTCR, run with a Q25 quality threshold and the strictest error-elimination algorithm, handled CDR3 identification, clonotype clustering and error correction. A nonparametric unseen species model using Euler transformation provided a lower-bound estimate of total TCR beta diversity. TCRdb applied fastp at Q25 and MiXCR to the public reads, then kept only in-frame beta chains. Each entry merges the rows of one CDR3 protein and shows their most common DNA and genes. The V and J calls here are based on TCRdb, not the publication. This sample lists some 930,000 distinct CDR3 sequences; about 27% were detected once. Together, the top ten hold about 10% of the sample.

These data also featured in a second study, about T cells of mothers and their children. As the second publication notes: The donors were nine systemically healthy Caucasian individuals, made up of three mothers and their six children. cDNA synthesis used all of the extracted RNA, with roughly 1.5 ug of RNA in each 15 ul reaction. In the second PCR, sample barcodes and 2-4 random nucleotides were introduced via the M1S primer. Over 9 million TCR beta CDR3 reads came from each mother, compared with roughly 2.8 million reads from each child. Thymic selection similarly shapes TCR recombination output in related and unrelated pairs, with minor effect from inherited differences. Normalized repertoire overlap in related mother-child pairs was always slightly higher than in unrelated mother-child pairs, but the difference was never significant. Persistent microchimeric T cell clones were not detected, at a sensitivity of about 90 clones per million clonotypes. Deep NGS was used in the study to compare the TCR beta repertoires of mothers and children and to look for features that separate related mother-child pairs from unrelated individuals. The mean age was about 40 +/- 4 years for the mothers and roughly 10 +/- 4 years for the children. After adapter ligation with NEBNext reagents, the libraries were sequenced on Illumina HiSeq 2000 with 100+100 nt paired-end reads. Mother and child libraries were prepared a month apart and sequenced in separate runs to prevent cross-contamination. Each donor had between roughly 450,000 and 2,300,000 distinct TCR beta clonotypes identified. Naive TCR beta clonotypes were estimated from low-frequency clonotypes matched to each donor's FACS-determined naive share, without sorting.

This sequence originates from a woman aged 35 to 49 in good health. The V gene is TRBV29-1 and the J gene is TRBJ1-2; confidence is insufficient to name the D gene. Sequenced material: blood. The CDR3 loop reads CSVEFTGNYGYTF. The nucleotide sequence is given as TGCAGCGTTGAATTTACCGGAAACTATGGCTACACCTTC.